The clone carrying this T cell receptor beta chain counts as medium-sized. This record comes from a study of ipilimumab plus nivolumab after autologous stem cell transplantation. Whole-study context: Typical patient got roughly 5 ipilimumab doses and about eight nivolumab doses (median).

Germline lookup yields CDR1 LNHDA and CDR2 SQIVND (reference sequence). The V end was cut by 3 bases, the J end by 4 bases, with 18 bases between. The CDR3 contains 16 residues. Profiled with immunoSEQ multiplex PCR; TCRdb holds only in-frame clones, not every one. The profile shows about 43,000 clones, approximately 90% of them singletons. Checkpoint therapy with ipilimumab 1 mg/kg began 14 to 28 days after transplant. Dosing: nivolumab 3 mg/kg IV, weeks 1, 4, 7, 10, then every two weeks to week 26. This clonotype originated in a male donor with multiple myeloma. Sequences were derived from PBMCs, sampled in a trial of ipilimumab plus nivolumab as post-transplant consolidation. The J gene is TRBJ1-2, the V gene TRBV19, with D perhaps TRBD1 (6 bases). CDR3 coding DNA: TGTGCCAGTAGTATCGCAGGGGCGAGTTTCGGCTATGGCTACACCTTC. This codes for CASSIAGASFGYGYTF.